The 11 T cell receptor beta chains below all came from one sample that was sequenced in a study of T cell responses to AZD1222 COVID-19 vaccine. Measured with immunoSEQ multiplex PCR; TCRdb has only the in-frame clones, and not every one. The data contain some 130,000 clones, about 94% of them singletons. Sequences were derived from peripheral blood, sampled on day 0 of AZD1222 vaccination. The receptors here all came from an adult in good health.

The count of this clone is one. The J gene is TRBJ2-7, the V gene TRBV19; D may be TRBD1 (6 bases). The V end was cut by 3 bases, the J end by 2 bases, with 17 bases between. Germline values: CDR1 LNHDA, CDR2 SQIVND (reference sequence). The length of the CDR3 is 16 residues. CDR3: CASSIGRQVMTYEQYF. The DNA for the CDR3 is TGTGCCAGTAGTATCGGAAGACAGGTCATGACCTACGAGCAGTACTTC.

The chain combines TRBV28 with TRBJ1-2; 7 bases are a match to TRBD1. The CDR3 has 16 residues. The V gene's germline CDR1 is MDHEN and CDR2 SYDVKM. V lost 5 bases and J lost 7; bases outside the gene matches: 16. CDR3 nucleotide sequence: TGTGCCAGCAGTCGCCCCGCCGGGACAGTAAGCCGTGGCTACACCTTC. Translated, it gives CASSRPAGTVSRGYTF.

V gene TRBV28 combines with J gene TRBJ1-4; D is perhaps TRBD1 (6 bases). Deletions cut 5 bases from V and 8 bases from J, with 12 bases between. Germline CDR1 reads MDHEN; CDR2 reads SYDVKM. The CDR3 runs 13 residues. The CDR3 reads CASSTNREEKLFF. The CDR3 bases are TGTGCCAGCAGTACCAACAGGGAGGAAAAACTGTTTTTT.

In nucleotides, the CDR3 is TGTGCCACCAGTGATTTCGCTAGCGGGAGAGGAAATGAGCAGTTCTTC. Protein: CATSDFASGRGNEQFF. The chain links TRBV24-1 to TRBJ2-1; 10 nucleotides line up with TRBD2. Germline V gene lookup returns CDR1 KGHDR and CDR2 SFDVKD. J lost 7 bases, V lost 1 base, and 6 bases had no gene match. The length of the CDR3 is 16 residues.

This chain links TRBV9 with TRBJ2-3; D perhaps matches TRBD2 (7 bases). The ends were cut back, 5 bases at V and 3 bases at J, with 16 bases in the middle. Germline loops: CDR1 SGDLS, CDR2 YYNGEE. The CDR3 is 15 residues long. The CDR3 region has the DNA TGTGCCAGCAGTGCAGGGGAGGGCCGGACAGATACGCAGTATTTT. This gives the protein CASSAGEGRTDTQYF.

This chain uses TRBV29-1 with TRBJ2-2, with D perhaps TRBD1 (6 bases). The CDR3 extends over 15 amino acids. Germline lookup yields CDR1 SQVTM and CDR2 ANQGSEA. Trimming removed 6 bases from V and 5 bases from J, with 19 bases in between. CDR3 DNA sequence: TGCAGCGTAACCAGGGCCCAGGGGATAACCGGGGAGCTGTTTTTT. It translates to CSVTRAQGITGELFF.

V usage is TRBV20-1 and J usage is TRBJ2-1, with unresolved D. The CDR3 has 15 residues. V lost 6 bases, J lost 5 bases, and 20 bases lay in between. Germline loops: CDR1 DFQATT, CDR2 SNEGSKA (reference sequence). The CDR3 reads CSASDLRSANNEQFF. The CDR3 DNA reads TGCAGTGCGAGTGACTTAAGGAGCGCCAACAATGAGCAGTTCTTC.

The chain is built from TRBV5-1 and TRBJ2-1; D gene uncertain. This CDR3 contains 14 residues. Between the trimmed V and J ends, which lost 0 bases and 9 bases, there was a span of 13 bases. The germline V gene has CDR1 SGHRS and CDR2 YFSETQ. The CDR3 bases are TGCGCCAGCAGCTTGGAGTCCTTTCGAGGTGAGCAGTTCTTC. Amino acid sequence: CASSLESFRGEQFF.

The V gene is TRBV6-5, the J gene TRBJ1-1; D is uncertain. The CDR3 is 16 amino acids. CDR1 is MNHEY and CDR2 is SVGAGI in the germline V gene. V lost 2 bases to trimming and J lost 0 bases, with 13 bases between them. DNA of the CDR3: TGTGCCAGCAGTTACGTCGAGGGCGGGGTGAACACTGAAGCTTTCTTT. As protein: CASSYVEGGVNTEAFF.

This chain uses TRBV6-5 with TRBJ1-6; 9 bases agree with TRBD1. The CDR3 is made up of 15 amino acids. Germline lookup yields CDR1 MNHEY and CDR2 SVGAGI. V shed 7 bases, J shed 7 bases, and the junction held 8 bases outside the gene matches. The DNA for the CDR3 is TGTGCCAGCACCCCGAAGGGACAGGGAAATTCACCCCTCCACTTT. It specifies CASTPKGQGNSPLHF.

The chain couples TRBV29-1 to TRBJ2-7, with 7 bases that match TRBD1. Per the germline V gene, CDR1 is SQVTM and CDR2 is ANQGSEA. V shed 7 bases, J shed 3 bases, and the junction held 15 bases outside the gene matches. The CDR3 covers 15 residues. The CDR3, as DNA: TGCAGCGCCAGCCTCCGGGACAGACCCTTCTACGAGCAGTACTTC. Amino acids: CSASLRDRPFYEQYF.